The T cell receptor beta chain described here comes from a study of cytomegalovirus exposure and HLA in healthy donors. Study conclusions and caveats: The authors considered a cluster of highly shared sequence variants likely to be a sequencing artifact.

The PCR used 60 Vbeta and 13 Jbeta primers. Assay: immunoSEQ multiplex PCR; the TCRdb copy retains only in-frame clones and omits some. The sample includes around 150,000 clones, 50% to 75% seen only once; the top ten take less than 3%. This CDR3 has 16 residues. Germline CDR1 GTSNPN, CDR2 SVGIG (reference sequence). Trimming at V came to 1 base and at J to 0 bases, leaving 6 bases not matched to a gene. About this clone: Its antigen is still unknown.

The sequence derives from a woman aged 40 to 49 in good health and CMV-seronegative. V is TRBV30 and J is TRBJ1-3, with 7 nucleotides matching TRBD1. Sequences were obtained from PBMCs. The CDR3 DNA sequence: TGTGCCTGGAGTGGGGGGACAGCGAGCTCTGGAAACACCATATATTTT. Translation gives CAWSGGTASSGNTIYF.